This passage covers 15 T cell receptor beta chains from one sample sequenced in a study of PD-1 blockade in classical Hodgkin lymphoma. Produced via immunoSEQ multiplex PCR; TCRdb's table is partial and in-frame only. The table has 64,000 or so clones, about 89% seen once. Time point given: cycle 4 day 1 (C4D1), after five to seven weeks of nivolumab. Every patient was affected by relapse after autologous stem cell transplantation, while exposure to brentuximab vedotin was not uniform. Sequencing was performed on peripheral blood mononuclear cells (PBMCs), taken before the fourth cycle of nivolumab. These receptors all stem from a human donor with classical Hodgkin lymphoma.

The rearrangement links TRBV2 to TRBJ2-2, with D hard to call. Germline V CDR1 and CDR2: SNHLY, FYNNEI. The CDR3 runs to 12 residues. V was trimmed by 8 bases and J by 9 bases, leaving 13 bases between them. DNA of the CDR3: TGTGCCAGCCTAAGCAGGACCCGGGAGCTGTTTTTT. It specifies CASLSRTRELFF. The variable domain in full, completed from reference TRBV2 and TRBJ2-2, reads EPEVTQTPSHQVTQMGQEVILRCVPISNHLYFYWYRQILGQKVEFLVSFYNNEISEKSEIFDDQFSVERPDGSNFTLKIRSTKLEDSAMYFCASLSRTRELFFGEGSRLTVL.

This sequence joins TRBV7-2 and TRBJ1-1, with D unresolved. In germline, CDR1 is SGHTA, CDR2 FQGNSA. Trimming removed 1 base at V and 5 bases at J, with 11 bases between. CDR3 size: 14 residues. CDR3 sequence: CASSLVRGRTEAFF. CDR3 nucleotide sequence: TGTGCCAGCAGCTTAGTGAGAGGGCGGACTGAAGCTTTCTTT.

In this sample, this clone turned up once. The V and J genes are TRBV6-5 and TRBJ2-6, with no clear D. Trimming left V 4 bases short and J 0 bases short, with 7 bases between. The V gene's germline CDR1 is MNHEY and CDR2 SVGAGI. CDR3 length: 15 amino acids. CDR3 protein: CASSFPVSGANVLTF. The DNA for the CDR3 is TGTGCCAGCAGTTTCCCAGTCTCTGGGGCCAACGTCCTGACTTTC.

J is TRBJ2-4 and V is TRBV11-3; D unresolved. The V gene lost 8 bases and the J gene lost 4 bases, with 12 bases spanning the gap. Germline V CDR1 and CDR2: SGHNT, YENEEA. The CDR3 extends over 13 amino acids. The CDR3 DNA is TGTGCCAGCCAGGCCGGGCCTAAAAACATTCAGTACTTC. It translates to CASQAGPKNIQYF.

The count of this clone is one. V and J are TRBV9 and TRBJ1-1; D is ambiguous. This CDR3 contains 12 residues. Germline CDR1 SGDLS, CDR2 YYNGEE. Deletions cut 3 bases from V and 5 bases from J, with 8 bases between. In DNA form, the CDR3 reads TGTGCCAGCAGCGACGGGAGTACTGAAGCTTTCTTT. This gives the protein CASSDGSTEAFF.

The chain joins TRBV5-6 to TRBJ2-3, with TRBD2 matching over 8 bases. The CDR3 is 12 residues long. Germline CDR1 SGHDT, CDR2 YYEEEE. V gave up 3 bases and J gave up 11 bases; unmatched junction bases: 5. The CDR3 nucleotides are TGTGCCAGCAGCTACGGGGGGGCCAGGCAGTATTTT. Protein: CASSYGGARQYF.

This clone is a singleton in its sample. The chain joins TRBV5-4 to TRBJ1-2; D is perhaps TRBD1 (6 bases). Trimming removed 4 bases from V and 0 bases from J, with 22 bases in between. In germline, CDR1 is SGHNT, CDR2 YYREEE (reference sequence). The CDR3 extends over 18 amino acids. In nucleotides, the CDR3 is TGTGCCAGCAGCCGATCAACCCTAGCGGACAGCACTAACTATGGCTACACCTTC. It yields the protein CASSRSTLADSTNYGYTF.

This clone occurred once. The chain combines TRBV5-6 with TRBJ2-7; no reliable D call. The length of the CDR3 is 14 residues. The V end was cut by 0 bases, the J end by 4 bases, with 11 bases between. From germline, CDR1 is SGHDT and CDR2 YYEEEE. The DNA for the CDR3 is TGTGCCAGCAGCTTGGGTTCAGGAAAATACGAGCAGTACTTC. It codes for CASSLGSGKYEQYF.

In nucleotides, the CDR3 is TGTGCCTGGAGTGTACGTACGTCTTCCCCCTACGAGCAGTACTTC. Translated, it gives CAWSVRTSSPYEQYF. The chain has TRBV30 and TRBJ2-7; no clear D. V was clipped by 0 bases and J by 2 bases, with 14 bases between them. CDR3 length: 15 residues. Germline V CDR1 and CDR2: GTSNPN, SVGIG (reference sequence).

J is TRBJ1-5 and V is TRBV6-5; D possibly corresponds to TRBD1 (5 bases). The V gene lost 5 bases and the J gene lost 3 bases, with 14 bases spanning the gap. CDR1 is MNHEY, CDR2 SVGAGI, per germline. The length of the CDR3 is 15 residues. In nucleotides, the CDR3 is TGTGCCAGCAGTCCAGGGACTGGGCTCAATCAGCCCCAGCATTTT. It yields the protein CASSPGTGLNQPQHF.

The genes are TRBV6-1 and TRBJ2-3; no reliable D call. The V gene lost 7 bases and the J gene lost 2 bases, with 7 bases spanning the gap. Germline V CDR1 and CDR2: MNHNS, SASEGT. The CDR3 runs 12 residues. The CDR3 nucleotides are TGTGCCAGCAATGGCAACACAGATACGCAGTATTTT. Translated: CASNGNTDTQYF.

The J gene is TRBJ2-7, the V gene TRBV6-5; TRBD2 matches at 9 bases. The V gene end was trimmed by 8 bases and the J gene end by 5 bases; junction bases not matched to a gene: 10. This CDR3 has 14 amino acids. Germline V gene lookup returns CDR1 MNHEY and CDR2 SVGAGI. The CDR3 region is CASGLGGGGDEQYF. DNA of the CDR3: TGTGCCAGCGGGTTAGGCGGGGGGGGCGACGAGCAGTACTTC.

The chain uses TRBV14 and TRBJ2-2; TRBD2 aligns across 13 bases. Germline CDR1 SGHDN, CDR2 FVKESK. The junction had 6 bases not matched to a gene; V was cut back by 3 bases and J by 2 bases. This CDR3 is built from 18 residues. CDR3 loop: CASSQRLAGGLNTGELFF. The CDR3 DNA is TGTGCCAGCAGCCAGAGACTAGCGGGGGGCCTTAACACCGGGGAGCTGTTTTTT.

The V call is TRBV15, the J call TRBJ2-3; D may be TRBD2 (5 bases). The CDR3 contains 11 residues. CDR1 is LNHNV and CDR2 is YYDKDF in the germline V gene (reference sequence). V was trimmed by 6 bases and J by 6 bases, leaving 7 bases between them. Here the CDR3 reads CATRTGDTQYF. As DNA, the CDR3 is TGTGCCACCAGAACGGGGGATACGCAGTATTTT.

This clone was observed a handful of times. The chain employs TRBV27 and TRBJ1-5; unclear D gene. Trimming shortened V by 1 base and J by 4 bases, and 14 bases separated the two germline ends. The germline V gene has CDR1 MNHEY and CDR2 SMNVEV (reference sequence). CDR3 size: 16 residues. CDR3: CASSLFGGFQNQPQHF. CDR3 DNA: TGTGCCAGCAGTTTATTCGGAGGTTTCCAGAATCAGCCCCAGCATTTT.